This is a list of T cell receptor beta chains from one sample in a study of technical replicates of blood from a few donors. The assay was immunoSEQ multiplex PCR, and TCRdb's table has in-frame clones only and misses some. The repertoire holds more than 65,000 clones, with roughly 91% as singletons. Sequencing was performed on T cells isolated from PBMCs. These receptors all come from a human donor in good health. Some clones in this sample may be carry-over from other donors' samples. Each CDR3 is given with its conserved first and last residue. A D gene is named only where the DNA matches it firmly.

v_gene	j_gene	d_gene	CDR3aa
TRBV5-1	TRBJ1-1	TRBD1	CASSGMTGATEAFF
TRBV6-6	TRBJ2-5	TRBD1	CASTQDRVFKETQYF
TRBV5-1	TRBJ2-1	TRBD2	CASSLLGEGVIYNEQFF
TRBV6-5	TRBJ2-2	TRBD2	CASSFRTSGGGELFF
TRBV30	TRBJ2-5	TRBD1	CAWSVRDRVETQYF
TRBV6-5	TRBJ2-3	.	CASRVAATDTQYF
TRBV6-5	TRBJ2-7	.	CASSYSLDGYPYEQYF
TRBV5-7	TRBJ1-5	TRBD1	CASSPGQDNYSNQPQHF
TRBV29-1	TRBJ2-7	.	CSVLRDNPYEQYF
TRBV7-7	TRBJ2-5	TRBD2	CASSLGGGRLETQYF
TRBV7-6	TRBJ2-1	.	CASSPRTNSYNEQFF
TRBV7-9	TRBJ2-2	.	CASSLARELFF
TRBV11-2	TRBJ2-3	.	CASSHRTSTDTQYF
TRBV19	TRBJ1-5	.	CASRRQLLSNQPQHF
TRBV9	TRBJ2-5	.	CASSVEGGAWETQYF
TRBV28	TRBJ1-2	.	CASSLSYSRTNYGYTF
TRBV4-1	TRBJ2-7	.	CASSLQDRFYEQYF
TRBV11-3	TRBJ1-1	.	CASSPSEGTEAFF
TRBV5-4	TRBJ2-5	TRBD1	CAGSLTGPHQETRYF
TRBV19	TRBJ2-4	.	CASSIIPRQGAKNIQYF
TRBV4-2	TRBJ1-2	TRBD1	CASSQYFTGDLDYGYTF
TRBV6-1	TRBJ2-5	TRBD1	CASSLDRGGGGTQYF
TRBV7-9	TRBJ1-2	.	CASSLPDSYGYTF
TRBV18	TRBJ1-3	.	CASSPDSGRNTIYF
TRBV30	TRBJ1-1	TRBD1	CAWSGTGVTEAFF
TRBV6-1	TRBJ1-5	TRBD1	CASSDPTMTGGGQPQHF
TRBV7-8	TRBJ1-2	.	CASSLARTVGDGYTF
TRBV30	TRBJ1-4	TRBD1	CAWSPGGGEKLFF
TRBV19	TRBJ2-7	TRBD1	CASSTRDRDDEQYF
TRBV5-1	TRBJ1-3	.	CASSLGASGNTIYF
TRBV9	TRBJ1-1	TRBD1	CASSPWTGPTEAFF
TRBV30	TRBJ1-6	.	CAWSPRARDSPLHF